A single sample is the source of the 20 T cell receptor beta chains below, sequenced in a study of neurological immune-mediated disorders. TCRdb reprocessed the 5' RACE reads via MiXCR and lists one record per CDR3 protein. The sample records 55,000 to 65,000 distinct CDR3 sequences, more than 9.5% being singletons. The sample was PBMCs. Every receptor here comes from a woman aged 55-70 years with HTLV-1-associated myelopathy (HAM/TSP).

This clonotype was counted many times. The rearrangement uses TRBV20-1 and TRBJ2-1; D gene unclear. CDR1 is DFQATT, CDR2 SNEGSKA, per germline (reference sequence). There are 12 residues in the CDR3. Trimming removed 1 base at V and 6 bases at J, with 7 bases between. The CDR3 is CSARGPPNEQFF. In DNA form, the CDR3 reads TGCAGTGCTAGAGGCCCGCCCAATGAGCAGTTCTTC.

There are many counts of this clonotype. The rearrangement joins TRBV28 to TRBJ1-1; D might be TRBD1 (6 bases). There are 16 residues in the CDR3. Germline values: CDR1 MDHEN, CDR2 SYDVKM. Trimming pared 5 bases from V and 9 bases from J, leaving 25 bases between. The CDR3 DNA follows: TGTGCCAGCAGTCCTCCGGTGGGGGGACACGGAGAAAAAGCTTTCTTT. Translation gives CASSPPVGGHGEKAFF.

This clonotype has a count of ten or more. The chain combines TRBV7-2 with TRBJ2-1, with D uncertain. Germline-derived CDR1 and CDR2 are SGHTA and FQGNSA. Trimming stripped 1 base from V and 5 bases from J, with 9 bases between. The CDR3 extends over 14 amino acids. The CDR3, as DNA: TGTGCCAGCAGCTTAGGGCTGGCCCACAATGAGCAGTTCTTC. This sequence encodes CASSLGLAHNEQFF.

This clonotype showed up just a few times. The rearrangement uses TRBV5-1 and TRBJ1-1; D perhaps matches TRBD1 (6 bases). In germline, CDR1 is SGHRS, CDR2 YFSETQ. V was trimmed by 4 bases and J by 2 bases, leaving 12 bases between them. The CDR3 runs to 14 residues. In DNA, the CDR3 is TGCGCCAGCAGCGCCTACAGGGATAACACTGAAGCTTTCTTT. Its translation is CASSAYRDNTEAFF.

This clonotype appeared many times. V usage is TRBV5-1 and J usage is TRBJ2-5; tentative D call: TRBD2 (6 bases). Trimming took off 0 bases at V and 1 base at J, with 16 bases between the two ends. CDR3 size: 17 residues. Germline-derived CDR1 and CDR2 are SGHRS and YFSETQ. CDR3 sequence reads: CASSLEPTMGGQETQYF. Written as DNA, the CDR3 is TGCGCCAGCAGCTTGGAACCCACTATGGGAGGCCAAGAGACCCAGTACTTC. The full variable domain, completed using reference TRBV5-1 and TRBJ2-5, is KAGVTQTPRYLIKTRGQQVTLSCSPISGHRSVSWYQQTPGQGLQFLFEYFSETQRNKGNFPGRFSGRQFSNSRSEMNVSTLELGDSALYLCASSLEPTMGGQETQYFGPGTRLLVL.

This clonotype was detected ten times or more. The genes are TRBV27 and TRBJ2-1, with TRBD1 as a possible D gene (5 bases). Between the trimmed V and J ends, which lost 7 bases and 3 bases, there was a span of 13 bases. Germline CDR1 is MNHEY and CDR2 is SMNVEV (reference sequence). The CDR3 runs to 14 residues. The CDR3 DNA sequence: TGTGCCAGCACCGCAGGGTCCCTCTACAATGAGCAGTTCTTC. It translates to CASTAGSLYNEQFF.

This clonotype appeared many times. V and J are TRBV20-1 and TRBJ2-7; 8 positions agree with TRBD2. Unmatched junction bases numbered 6, after V lost 5 bases and J lost 0 bases. The CDR3 sequence is 14 residues long. In germline, CDR1 is DFQATT, CDR2 SNEGSKA (reference sequence). CDR3 sequence: CSAVSGTSSYEQYF. In DNA form, the CDR3 reads TGCAGTGCTGTCTCCGGGACTAGCTCCTACGAGCAGTACTTC.

This clonotype was observed many times. The chain links TRBV27 to TRBJ2-1; D is unresolved. Germline CDR1 MNHEY, CDR2 SMNVEV (reference sequence). The CDR3 extends over 11 amino acids. Trimming removed 3 bases at V and 7 bases at J, with 4 bases between. CDR3: CASSLENEQFF. CDR3 DNA: TGTGCCAGCAGTTTGGAAAATGAGCAGTTCTTC.

This clonotype was observed many times. The rearrangement links TRBV6-5 to TRBJ2-7; possible D gene TRBD1, 6 bases. The CDR3 consists of 15 residues. From germline, CDR1 is MNHEY and CDR2 SVGAGI. The germline V and J ends were trimmed by 0 bases and 4 bases, with 13 bases remaining between them. CDR3 sequence reads: CASSYSRRGWYEQYF. CDR3 bases: TGTGCCAGCAGTTACTCTCGCAGGGGATGGTACGAGCAGTACTTC.

This clonotype was recorded many times. The rearrangement links TRBV6-5 to TRBJ2-5; D is unclear. CDR1 and CDR2 (germline): MNHEY, SVGAGI. V dropped 7 bases and J dropped 2 bases, with 8 bases sitting between them. The CDR3 loop spans 12 amino acids. The CDR3 loop reads CASKNRQETQYF. The CDR3 nucleotides are TGTGCCAGCAAAAATCGTCAAGAGACCCAGTACTTC.

This clonotype was detected many times. The gene calls are TRBV28 and TRBJ2-5, with D possibly TRBD2 on 5 matching bases. The germline gives CDR1 MDHEN, CDR2 SYDVKM. The ends were cut back, 11 bases at V and 2 bases at J, with 18 bases in the middle. The CDR3 sequence is 14 residues long. CDR3 residues: CAVNGRGYQETQYF. CDR3 nucleotides: TGTGCCGTCAACGGAAGAGGGTATCAAGAGACCCAGTACTTC.

This clonotype was seen at least ten times. This sequence joins TRBV20-1 and TRBJ2-1, with D perhaps matching TRBD1 or TRBD2 (5 bases each). Germline-derived CDR1 and CDR2 are DFQATT and SNEGSKA (reference sequence). The CDR3 sequence is 15 residues long. The V and J ends lost 6 bases and 0 bases respectively, with 15 bases between them. CDR3: CSAFPGRSSYNEQFF. DNA for the CDR3: TGCAGTGCCTTCCCGGGACGGAGCTCCTACAATGAGCAGTTCTTC.

This clonotype has a count of ten or more. The rearrangement joins TRBV5-1 to TRBJ2-7, with TRBD1 matching 11 bases. CDR1 and CDR2 from the germline V gene are SGHRS and YFSETQ. The CDR3 has 15 residues. With V trimmed by 0 bases and J by 4 bases, 3 bases remained unmatched. CDR3 in DNA: TGCGCCAGCAGCTTGGTGGACAGGGGGCGGTACGAGCAGTACTTC. This codes for CASSLVDRGRYEQYF. Full variable domain (remainder filled in from reference TRBV5-1 and TRBJ2-7): KAGVTQTPRYLIKTRGQQVTLSCSPISGHRSVSWYQQTPGQGLQFLFEYFSETQRNKGNFPGRFSGRQFSNSRSEMNVSTLELGDSALYLCASSLVDRGRYEQYFGPGTRLTVT.

This clonotype came up many times. V and J are TRBV5-1 and TRBJ2-1, with 7 positions matching TRBD1. The CDR3 is 13 amino acids. Germline CDR1 reads SGHRS; CDR2 reads YFSETQ. The J segment lost 10 bases and the V segment lost 0 bases, leaving 4 bases of the junction unmatched. The CDR3 is CASSLEVQGEQFF. The CDR3 bases are TGCGCCAGCAGCTTGGAAGTACAGGGGGAGCAGTTCTTC.

This clonotype turned up a few times. This clone may be a read error of a much larger clone one base away. The chain carries TRBV11-2 and TRBJ2-1; D remains ambiguous. This CDR3 comprises 15 residues. V was pared by 0 bases and J by 11 bases, with 17 bases between. Germline CDR1 reads SGHAT; CDR2 reads FQNNGV. The DNA of the CDR3 is TGTGCCAGCAGCTTAGATTCTGGAACAGCTACTCAGCAGTTCTTC. Residues: CASSLDSGTATQQFF.

The chain joins TRBV6-5 to TRBJ2-2; 11 positions agree with TRBD2. Looked up from germline, CDR1 is MNHEY and CDR2 is SVGAGI. The CDR3 has 20 amino acids. With V trimmed by 1 base and J by 2 bases, 12 bases remained unmatched. The CDR3 protein is CASSYYSPGTSGSNTGELFF. The CDR3 DNA sequence: TGTGCCAGCAGTTACTATTCTCCCGGGACTAGCGGAAGCAACACCGGGGAGCTGTTTTTT.

This clonotype was observed at least ten times. The V call is TRBV5-1, the J call TRBJ2-5, with 11 bases lining up with TRBD2. V shed 4 bases and J 5 bases; nucleotides not matched to a gene: 10. CDR3 length equals 16 residues. CDR1 and CDR2 from the germline V gene are SGHRS and YFSETQ. This chain's CDR3 is CASSRISGRAGETQYF. Written as DNA, the CDR3 is TGCGCCAGCAGCAGAATTAGCGGGAGGGCCGGCGAGACCCAGTACTTC. The variable domain in full, completed from reference TRBV5-1 and TRBJ2-5, reads KAGVTQTPRYLIKTRGQQVTLSCSPISGHRSVSWYQQTPGQGLQFLFEYFSETQRNKGNFPGRFSGRQFSNSRSEMNVSTLELGDSALYLCASSRISGRAGETQYFGPGTRLLVL.

This clonotype was seen ten or more times. This chain connects TRBV4-2 to TRBJ1-1, with 9 bases that match TRBD1. The CDR3 runs to 20 residues. Germline V lookup: CDR1 LGHNA, CDR2 YNFKEQ. V was pared by 0 bases and J by 0 bases, with 14 bases of the junction left unmatched. DNA of the CDR3: TGTGCCAGCAGCCAAGACTTGTTACGGGACAGGGCCCTAATGAACACTGAAGCTTTCTTT. Amino acids: CASSQDLLRDRALMNTEAFF.

The chain uses TRBV4-1 and TRBJ2-1, with a tentative D call TRBD1 (9 bases). This CDR3 has 18 amino acids. V was cut by 4 bases and J by 4 bases, with 23 bases left in between. The V gene's germline CDR1 is MGHRA and CDR2 YSYEKL. The CDR3 DNA follows: TGCGCCAGCAGCCCCGGACAGGGGTCGTCTAGCGGGTACAATGAGCAGTTCTTC. The encoded protein is CASSPGQGSSSGYNEQFF.

Many counts were recorded for this clonotype. CDR3: CSVAIAGSLYEQYF. For the CDR3, the DNA is TGCAGCGTTGCGATAGCGGGTTCTCTCTACGAGCAGTACTTC. The chain is built from TRBV29-1 and TRBJ2-7, with 7 bases lining up with TRBD2. This CDR3 has 14 amino acids. Germline CDR1 SQVTM, CDR2 ANQGSEA. The trim removed 4 bases at V and 3 bases at J, leaving 9 bases unmatched.